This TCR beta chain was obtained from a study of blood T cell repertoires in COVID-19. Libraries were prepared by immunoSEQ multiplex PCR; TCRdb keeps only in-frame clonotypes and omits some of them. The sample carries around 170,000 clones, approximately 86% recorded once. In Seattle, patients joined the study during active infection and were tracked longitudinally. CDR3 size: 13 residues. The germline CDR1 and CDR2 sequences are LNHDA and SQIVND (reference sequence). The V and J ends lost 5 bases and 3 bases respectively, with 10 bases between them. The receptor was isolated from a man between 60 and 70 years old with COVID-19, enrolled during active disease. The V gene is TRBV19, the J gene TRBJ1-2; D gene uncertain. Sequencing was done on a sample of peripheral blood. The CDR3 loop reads CASSPERDYGYTF. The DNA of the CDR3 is TGTGCCAGTAGTCCGGAGAGGGACTATGGCTACACCTTC.